What follows are 4 T cell receptor beta chains derived from one specimen sequenced in a study of T-cell reconstitution after alpha-beta-depleted transplantation in children. As it was prepared, the TCRbeta library received unique molecular identifiers. TCRdb used MiXCR to reprocess the PCR reads, holding one entry per CDR3 protein. Among 800,000 to 1,000,000 distinct CDR3 sequences listed, roughly 29% were seen once. The specimen comprised PBMCs, mostly from graft donor cells, sampled 360 days after TCRalphabeta/CD19-depleted stem cell transplant. These receptors were collected from a boy under two years old who had a stem cell transplant for SCID, so the T cells may come from the graft donor.

The chain combines TRBV6-6 with TRBJ2-7; tentatively, D is TRBD2 (5 bases). The germline V gene has CDR1 MNHNY and CDR2 SVGAGI (reference sequence). CDR3 size: 12 residues. V lost 7 bases to trimming and J lost 4 bases, with 11 bases between them. CDR3 coding DNA: TGTGCCAGCACCTACGCGGGTTACGAGCAGTACTTC. Its protein is CASTYAGYEQYF.

This clonotype turned up a few times. The chain couples TRBV12-3 or TRBV12-4 to TRBJ1-5; perhaps TRBD1 as D (6 bases). V lost 8 bases and J 2 bases, leaving 10 bases between the germline ends. The CDR3 is 13 residues long. CDR3 nucleotide sequence: TGTGCCAGCCTCGCAGGGGGCAATCAGCCCCAGCATTTT. Amino acids: CASLAGGNQPQHF.

This clonotype was seen ten or more times. V is TRBV12-3 or TRBV12-4 and J is TRBJ2-1; TRBD2 agrees at 14 bases. The CDR3 is 14 residues long. Trimming removed 5 bases from V and 8 bases from J; junction bases left unmatched: 2. CDR3 sequence (DNA): TGTGCCAGCAGTCCGGGACTAGCGGGGGATGAGCAGTTCTTC. This translates into CASSPGLAGDEQFF.

In DNA, the CDR3 is TGTGCCAGCAGCGTAGAAGGACAGGGCTATTCCTACGAGCAGTACTTC. Its protein is CASSVEGQGYSYEQYF. The chain couples TRBV9 to TRBJ2-7, with 8 nucleotides matching TRBD1. This CDR3 contains 16 residues. CDR1 is SGDLS and CDR2 is YYNGEE in the germline V gene. V dropped 0 bases and J dropped 1; count of bases not matched to a gene: 6.